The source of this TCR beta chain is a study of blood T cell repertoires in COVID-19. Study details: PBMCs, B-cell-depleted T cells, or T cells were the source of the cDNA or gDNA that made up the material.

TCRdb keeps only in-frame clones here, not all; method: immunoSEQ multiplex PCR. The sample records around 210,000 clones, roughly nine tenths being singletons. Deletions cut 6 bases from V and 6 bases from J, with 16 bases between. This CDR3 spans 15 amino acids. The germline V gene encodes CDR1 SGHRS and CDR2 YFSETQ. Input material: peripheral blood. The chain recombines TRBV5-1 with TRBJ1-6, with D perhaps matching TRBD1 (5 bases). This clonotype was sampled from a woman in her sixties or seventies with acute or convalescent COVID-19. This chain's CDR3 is CASTYQGMGNSPLHF. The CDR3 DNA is TGCGCCAGCACCTACCAGGGAATGGGTAATTCACCCCTCCACTTT.